These 5 T cell receptor beta chains came from one sample sequenced in a study of blood T cell repertoires in COVID-19. Using immunoSEQ multiplex PCR, the repertoire was profiled, and TCRdb retains in-frame clones only, with some absent. Here the sample spans over 250,000 clones, approximately 85% being singletons. The sequencing sample was made of peripheral blood. Every receptor here comes from a man over 45 with active or convalescent COVID-19.

This rearrangement joins TRBV29-1 to TRBJ2-7, with D tentatively TRBD2 (6 bases). CDR3 length: 13 amino acids. Germline V lookup: CDR1 SQVTM, CDR2 ANQGSEA. V was clipped by 3 bases and J by 8 bases, with 17 bases between them. This chain's CDR3 is CSVDGGAKTKQYF. In DNA, the CDR3 is TGCAGCGTTGACGGAGGGGCCAAAACCAAGCAGTACTTC.

The V and J genes are TRBV21-1 and TRBJ2-3; the D segment call TRBD2 is taken from the table without a DNA check. TRBV21-1 is a known pseudogene. The CDR3 runs to 21 residues. The CDR3 reads CASSKPGRGLAGANGTDTQYF. The DNA of the CDR3 is TGTGCCAGCAGCAAACCGGGGAGGGGGCTAGCGGGAGCCAACGGCACAGATACGCAGTATTTT.

The chain uses TRBV5-6 and TRBJ2-1; TRBD2 aligns across 10 bases. Per germline, CDR1 SGHDT and CDR2 YYEEEE. Losses at the gene ends were 1 base for V and 7 bases for J; bases not matched to a gene: 11. The CDR3 extends over 17 amino acids. The CDR3 protein is CASSLYGLAGVVNEQFF. As DNA, the CDR3 is TGTGCCAGCAGCTTGTATGGGCTAGCGGGAGTTGTTAATGAGCAGTTCTTC.

This clone was counted a single time. J is TRBJ2-3 and V is TRBV4-1; D remains ambiguous. Trimming took 0 bases from V and 3 from J, leaving 13 bases between them. This CDR3 comprises 16 residues. CDR1 and CDR2 from the germline V gene are MGHRA and YSYEKL. CDR3 in DNA: TGCGCCAGCAGCCAAGATAAACAGATAGAGACAGATACGCAGTATTTT. Protein sequence: CASSQDKQIETDTQYF.

The V gene is TRBV19, the J gene TRBJ1-5, with D unresolved. From germline, CDR1 is LNHDA and CDR2 SQIVND (reference sequence). Trimming removed 2 bases at V and 7 bases at J, with 6 bases between. The CDR3 is made up of 12 amino acids. CDR3 sequence reads: CASSIQKQPQHF. The DNA for the CDR3 is TGTGCCAGTAGTATACAGAAACAGCCCCAGCATTTT.